This T cell receptor (beta chain) derives from a study of blood T cell repertoires in COVID-19. This CDR3 has 16 residues. CDR1 and CDR2 from the germline V gene are PRHDT and FYEKMQ (reference sequence). Trimming stripped 5 bases from V and 0 bases from J, with 17 bases between. Sequenced by immunoSEQ multiplex PCR; TCRdb stores in-frame clones only, minus some. The table records 55,000 to 75,000 clones, around 90% of them present only once. The sequencing sample was made of peripheral blood. The chain recombines TRBV13 with TRBJ2-7, with a tentative D call TRBD2 (6 bases). The origin of this receptor is a man in his fifties or sixties with active COVID-19. The CDR3 here is CASSLLSGESSYEQYF. The CDR3, as DNA: TGTGCCAGCAGCCTCCTTAGCGGTGAGAGCTCCTACGAGCAGTACTTC.